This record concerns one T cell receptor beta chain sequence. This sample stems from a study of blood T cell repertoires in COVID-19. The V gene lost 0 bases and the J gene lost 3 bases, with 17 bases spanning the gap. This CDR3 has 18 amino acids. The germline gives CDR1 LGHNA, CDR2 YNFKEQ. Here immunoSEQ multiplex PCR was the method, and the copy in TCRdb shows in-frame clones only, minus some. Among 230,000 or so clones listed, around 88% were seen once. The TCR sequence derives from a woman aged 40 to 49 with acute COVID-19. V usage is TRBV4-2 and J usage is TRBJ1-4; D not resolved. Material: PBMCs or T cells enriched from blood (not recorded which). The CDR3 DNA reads TGTGCCAGCAGCCAAGAGGAAGCTGGCGGGTCGGCTAATGAAAAACTGTTTTTT. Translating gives CASSQEEAGGSANEKLFF.